A single sample is the source of the 9 T cell receptor beta chains below, sequenced in a study of response to subunit inactivated influenza vaccine. TCRdb redid the calling of the RT-PCR reads with MiXCR, one entry per CDR3 protein. The sample holds 550,000 to 600,000 distinct CDR3 sequences, 10% to 15% seen once. Here the sequenced sample was PBMCs from blood, taken on the day of vaccination. Source of these receptors: a man aged 50-60 years who received an inactivated influenza vaccine.

The sample holds a few counts of this clonotype. This chain connects TRBV5-1 to TRBJ2-7; D is possibly TRBD2 (5 bases). From germline, CDR1 is SGHRS and CDR2 YFSETQ. Between the trimmed V and J ends, which lost 4 bases and 2 bases, there was a span of 16 bases. The CDR3 runs to 15 residues. The CDR3 loop is CASSPQSGKTYEQYF. The CDR3 nucleotides are TGCGCCAGCAGCCCGCAGAGCGGAAAAACCTACGAGCAGTACTTC.

The chain carries TRBV12-3 or TRBV12-4 and TRBJ1-2; D gene ambiguous. Trimming took 3 bases from V and 1 from J, leaving 6 bases between them. The CDR3 loop spans 13 amino acids. CDR3 coding DNA: TGTGCCAGCAGTTTGAAGATTAACTATGGCTACACCTTC. It encodes CASSLKINYGYTF.

This clonotype was seen more than once but under ten times. V gene TRBV25-1 combines with J gene TRBJ2-5; no clear D gene. Germline assignment: CDR1 MGHDK and CDR2 SYGVNS. The CDR3 is 14 residues long. The V and J ends lost 2 bases and 1 base respectively, with 8 bases between them. The CDR3 protein is CASSENMPQETQYF. DNA of the CDR3: TGTGCCAGCAGTGAAAATATGCCCCAAGAGACCCAGTACTTC.

The V gene is TRBV30, the J gene TRBJ2-5; D gene ambiguous. V was shortened by 0 bases and J by 4 bases, with 6 bases between the two germline ends. Germline V gene lookup returns CDR1 GTSNPN and CDR2 SVGIG (reference sequence). The CDR3 is made up of 12 amino acids. Written as DNA, the CDR3 is TGTGCCTGGAGTGTAGCGCGAGAGACCCAGTACTTC. Its protein is CAWSVARETQYF.

This clonotype was found a few times. The genes are TRBV7-9 and TRBJ1-2, with a tentative D call TRBD1 (6 bases). This CDR3 spans 15 amino acids. V lost 0 bases to trimming and J lost 4 bases, with 12 bases between them. Germline V CDR1 and CDR2: SEHNR, FQNEAQ (reference sequence). The CDR3 DNA sequence: TGTGCCAGCAGCTTAGCGGTGGACAGAAGCTATGGCTACACCTTC. Translation: CASSLAVDRSYGYTF.

This clonotype was counted a few times. J is TRBJ1-5 and V is TRBV6-5; 7 bases match TRBD1. This CDR3 region has 14 residues. V shed 7 bases, J shed 2 bases, and the junction held 5 bases outside the gene matches. Germline assignment: CDR1 MNHEY and CDR2 SVGAGI. This CDR3 reads CASIFDRGNQPQHF. CDR3 sequence (DNA): TGTGCCAGCATTTTCGACAGGGGCAATCAGCCCCAGCATTTT.

This clonotype was found a few times. CDR3 DNA sequence: TGTGCCAGCAGAACCGGGACTAGCGGGAACGCAGGAGAGACCCAGTACTTC. Amino acids: CASRTGTSGNAGETQYF. The chain has TRBV6-2 or TRBV6-3 and TRBJ2-5, with 13 bases matching TRBD2. The germline CDR1 and CDR2 sequences are MNHEY and SVGEGT. The CDR3 is 17 residues long. Losses at the gene ends were 6 bases for V and 4 bases for J; bases not matched to a gene: 11.

This clonotype was observed a handful of times. The chain links TRBV9 to TRBJ2-3; a weak D match, TRBD2 (5 bases). The CDR3 runs 14 residues. V was cut by 2 bases and J by 4 bases, with 11 bases left in between. CDR1 and CDR2 from the germline V gene are SGDLS and YYNGEE. The CDR3 here is CASSVRRFPDTQYF. CDR3 sequence (DNA): TGTGCCAGCAGCGTCAGGAGGTTCCCAGATACGCAGTATTTT.

The chain is built from TRBV5-1 and TRBJ2-1; D is perhaps TRBD1 (5 bases). The CDR3 has 14 amino acids. Trimming took off 4 bases at V and 7 bases at J, with 15 bases between the two ends. In germline, CDR1 is SGHRS, CDR2 YFSETQ. CDR3 sequence (DNA): TGCGCCAGCAGCCTAAGCACAGGTGTGAATGAGCAGTTCTTC. Its translation: CASSLSTGVNEQFF.